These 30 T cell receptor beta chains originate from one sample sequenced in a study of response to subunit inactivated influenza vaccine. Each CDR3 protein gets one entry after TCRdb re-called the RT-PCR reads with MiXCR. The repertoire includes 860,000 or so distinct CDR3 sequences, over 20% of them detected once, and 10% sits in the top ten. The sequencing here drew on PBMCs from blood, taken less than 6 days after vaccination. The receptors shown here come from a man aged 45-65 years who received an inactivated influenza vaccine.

The CDR3 DNA follows: TGTGCCAGCAGTAGCACAGGGGTCTACGAGCAGTACTTC. Its translation is CASSSTGVYEQYF. The chain recombines TRBV6-1 with TRBJ2-7; 7 bases agree with TRBD1. Germline CDR1 is MNHNS and CDR2 is SASEGT. The CDR3 length is 13 residues. With 5 bases clipped from V and 3 bases from J, the junction kept 4 bases outside the gene matches.

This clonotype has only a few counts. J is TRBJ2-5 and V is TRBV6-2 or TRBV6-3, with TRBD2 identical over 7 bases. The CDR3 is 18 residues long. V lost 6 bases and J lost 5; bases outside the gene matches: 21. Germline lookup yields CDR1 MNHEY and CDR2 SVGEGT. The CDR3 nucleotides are TGTGCCAGCAGACCCCTCCCCGGGGGGAGTGGGTACCGGGAGACCCAGTACTTC. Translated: CASRPLPGGSGYRETQYF.

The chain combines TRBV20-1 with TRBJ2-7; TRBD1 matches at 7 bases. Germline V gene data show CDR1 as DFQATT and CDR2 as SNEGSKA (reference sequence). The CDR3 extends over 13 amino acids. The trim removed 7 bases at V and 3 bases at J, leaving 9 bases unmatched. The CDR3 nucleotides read TGCAGTGGACTGGGACAGACCAACTACGAGCAGTACTTC. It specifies CSGLGQTNYEQYF.

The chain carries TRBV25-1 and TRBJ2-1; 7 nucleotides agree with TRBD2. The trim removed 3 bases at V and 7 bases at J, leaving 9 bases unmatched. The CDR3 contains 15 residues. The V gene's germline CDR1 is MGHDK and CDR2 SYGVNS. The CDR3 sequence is CASSDLAVLGNEQFF. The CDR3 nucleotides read TGTGCCAGCAGTGATCTAGCGGTTCTAGGGAATGAGCAGTTCTTC.

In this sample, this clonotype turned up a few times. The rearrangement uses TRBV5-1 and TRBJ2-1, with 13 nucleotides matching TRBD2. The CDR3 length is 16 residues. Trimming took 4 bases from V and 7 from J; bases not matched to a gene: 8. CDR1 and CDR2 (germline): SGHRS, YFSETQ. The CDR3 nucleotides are TGCGCCAGCAGCCCGACACTAGCGGGAGGGGGTAATGAGCAGTTCTTC. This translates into CASSPTLAGGGNEQFF.

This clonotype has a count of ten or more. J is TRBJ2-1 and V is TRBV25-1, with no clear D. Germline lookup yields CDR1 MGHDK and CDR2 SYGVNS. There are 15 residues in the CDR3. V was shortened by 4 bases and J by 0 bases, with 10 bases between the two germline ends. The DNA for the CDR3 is TGTGCCAGCAGTGCAGGTCAGAGCTCCTACAATGAGCAGTTCTTC. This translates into CASSAGQSSYNEQFF.

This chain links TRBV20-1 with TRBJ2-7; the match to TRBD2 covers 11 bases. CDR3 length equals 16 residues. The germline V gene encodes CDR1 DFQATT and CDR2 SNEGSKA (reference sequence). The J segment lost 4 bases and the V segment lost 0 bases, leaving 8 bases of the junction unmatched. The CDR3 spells CSARDLTSGRVYEQYF. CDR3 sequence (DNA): TGCAGTGCTAGAGATCTAACTAGCGGGAGAGTATACGAGCAGTACTTC.

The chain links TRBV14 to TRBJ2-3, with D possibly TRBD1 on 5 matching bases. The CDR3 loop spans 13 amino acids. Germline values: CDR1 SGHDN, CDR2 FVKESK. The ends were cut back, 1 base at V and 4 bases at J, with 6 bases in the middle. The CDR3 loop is CASSQAGPDTQYF. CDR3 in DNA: TGTGCCAGCAGCCAAGCAGGGCCAGATACGCAGTATTTT.

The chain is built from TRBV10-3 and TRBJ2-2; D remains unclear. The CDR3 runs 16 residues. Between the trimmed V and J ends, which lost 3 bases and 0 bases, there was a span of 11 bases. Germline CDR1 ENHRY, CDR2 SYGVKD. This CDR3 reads CAISDPPGTNTGELFF. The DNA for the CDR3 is TGTGCCATCAGTGACCCGCCGGGCACGAACACCGGGGAGCTGTTTTTT.

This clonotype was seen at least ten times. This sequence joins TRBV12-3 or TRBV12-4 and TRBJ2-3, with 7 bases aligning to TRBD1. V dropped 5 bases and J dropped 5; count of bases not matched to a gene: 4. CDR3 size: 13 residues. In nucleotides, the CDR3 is TGTGCCAGCAGTCGAGGGACAGTAGATACGCAGTATTTT. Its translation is CASSRGTVDTQYF.

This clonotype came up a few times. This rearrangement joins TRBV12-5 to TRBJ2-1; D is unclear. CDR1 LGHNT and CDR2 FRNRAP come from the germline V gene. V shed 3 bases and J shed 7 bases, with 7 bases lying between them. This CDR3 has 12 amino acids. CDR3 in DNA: TGTGCTAGTGGTTTAAATGTGAATGAGCAGTTCTTC. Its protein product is CASGLNVNEQFF.

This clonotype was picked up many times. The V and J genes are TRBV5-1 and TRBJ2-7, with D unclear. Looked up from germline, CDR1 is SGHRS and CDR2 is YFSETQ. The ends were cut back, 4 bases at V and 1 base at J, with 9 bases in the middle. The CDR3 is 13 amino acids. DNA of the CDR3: TGCGCCAGCAGCCAAGATTTTTCCTACGAGCAGTACTTC. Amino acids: CASSQDFSYEQYF.

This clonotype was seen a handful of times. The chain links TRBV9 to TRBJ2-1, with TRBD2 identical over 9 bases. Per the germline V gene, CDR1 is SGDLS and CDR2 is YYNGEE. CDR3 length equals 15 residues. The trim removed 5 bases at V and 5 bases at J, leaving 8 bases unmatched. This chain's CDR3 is CASSVGLAGHNEQFF. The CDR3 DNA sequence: TGTGCCAGCAGTGTCGGGCTAGCGGGACACAATGAGCAGTTCTTC. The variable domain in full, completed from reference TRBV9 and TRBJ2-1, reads DSGVTQTPKHLITATGQRVTLRCSPRSGDLSVYWYQQSLDQGLQFLIQYYNGEERAKGNILERFSAQQFPDLHSELNLSSLELGDSALYFCASSVGLAGHNEQFFGPGTRLTVL.

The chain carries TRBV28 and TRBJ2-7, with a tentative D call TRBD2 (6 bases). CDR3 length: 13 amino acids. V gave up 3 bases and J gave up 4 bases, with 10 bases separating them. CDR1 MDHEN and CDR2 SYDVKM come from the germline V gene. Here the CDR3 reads CASSLASVYEQYF. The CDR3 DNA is TGTGCCAGCAGTTTGGCTAGCGTGTACGAGCAGTACTTC.

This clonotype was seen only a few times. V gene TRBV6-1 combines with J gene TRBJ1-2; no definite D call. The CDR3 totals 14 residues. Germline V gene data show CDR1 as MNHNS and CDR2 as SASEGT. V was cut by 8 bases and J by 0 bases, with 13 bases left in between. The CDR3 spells CASARTGANYGYTF. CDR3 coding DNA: TGTGCCAGCGCTCGGACCGGAGCTAACTATGGCTACACCTTC.

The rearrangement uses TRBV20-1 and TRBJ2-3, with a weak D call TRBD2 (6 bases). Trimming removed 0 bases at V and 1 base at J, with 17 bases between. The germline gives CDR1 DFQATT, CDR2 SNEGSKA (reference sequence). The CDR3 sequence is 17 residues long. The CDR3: CSAREGLGRGRTDTQYF. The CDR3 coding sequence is TGCAGTGCTAGAGAGGGGCTGGGGCGGGGACGCACAGATACGCAGTATTTT.

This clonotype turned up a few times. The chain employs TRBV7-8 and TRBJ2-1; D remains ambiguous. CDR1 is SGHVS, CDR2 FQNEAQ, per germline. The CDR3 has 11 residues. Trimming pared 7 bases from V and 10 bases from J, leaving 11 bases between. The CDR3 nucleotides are TGTGCCAGCACGGGCGTCAGAGAGCAGTTCTTC. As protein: CASTGVREQFF.

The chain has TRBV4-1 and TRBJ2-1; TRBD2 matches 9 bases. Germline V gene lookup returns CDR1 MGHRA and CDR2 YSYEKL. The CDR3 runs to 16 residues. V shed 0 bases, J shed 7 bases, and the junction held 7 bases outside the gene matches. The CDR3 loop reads CASSQEVKGLANEQFF. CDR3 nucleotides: TGCGCCAGCAGCCAAGAAGTGAAGGGACTAGCTAATGAGCAGTTCTTC.

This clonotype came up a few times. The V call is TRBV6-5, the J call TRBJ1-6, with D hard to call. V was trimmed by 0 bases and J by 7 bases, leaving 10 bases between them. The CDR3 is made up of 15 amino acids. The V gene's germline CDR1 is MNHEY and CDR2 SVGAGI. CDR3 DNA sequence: TGTGCCAGCAGTTACTCGAGGCGGGGAAATTCACCCCTCCACTTT. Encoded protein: CASSYSRRGNSPLHF.

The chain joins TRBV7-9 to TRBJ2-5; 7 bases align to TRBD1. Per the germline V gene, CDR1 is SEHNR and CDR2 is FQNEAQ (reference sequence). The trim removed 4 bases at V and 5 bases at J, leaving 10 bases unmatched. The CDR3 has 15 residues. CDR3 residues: CASSWTGTAAETQYF. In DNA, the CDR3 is TGTGCCAGCAGCTGGACCGGGACAGCCGCCGAGACCCAGTACTTC.

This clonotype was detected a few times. The CDR3 DNA reads TGTGCCAGCAGCTCAACAGGGACACTGTTTTTT. This encodes CASSSTGTLFF. The J gene is TRBJ1-4, the V gene TRBV7-2; D perhaps matches TRBD1 (6 bases). The CDR3 has 11 residues. Germline CDR1 SGHTA, CDR2 FQGNSA. The V end lost 4 bases, the J end lost 13 bases, and 10 bases lay between the germline ends.

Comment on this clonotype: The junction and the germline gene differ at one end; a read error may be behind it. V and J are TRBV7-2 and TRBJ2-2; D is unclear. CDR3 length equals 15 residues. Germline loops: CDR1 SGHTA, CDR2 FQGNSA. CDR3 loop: CVSSATPSYTGELFF. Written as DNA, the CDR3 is TGTGTCAGCAGCGCTACCCCCTCGTACACCGGGGAGCTGTTTTTT.

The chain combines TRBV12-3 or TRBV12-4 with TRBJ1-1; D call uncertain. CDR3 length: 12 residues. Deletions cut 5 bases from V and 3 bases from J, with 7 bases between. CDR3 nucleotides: TGTGCCAGCAGTATGGGCTACACTGAAGCTTTCTTT. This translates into CASSMGYTEAFF.

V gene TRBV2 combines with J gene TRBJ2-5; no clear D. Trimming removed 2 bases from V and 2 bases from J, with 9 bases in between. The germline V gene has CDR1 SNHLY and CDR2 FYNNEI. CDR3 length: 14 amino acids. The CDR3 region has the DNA TGTGCCAGCAGTGAACCCCGAAGTCAAGAGACCCAGTACTTC. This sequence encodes CASSEPRSQETQYF. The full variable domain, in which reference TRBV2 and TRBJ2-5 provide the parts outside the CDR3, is EPEVTQTPSHQVTQMGQEVILRCVPISNHLYFYWYRQILGQKVEFLVSFYNNEISEKSEIFDDQFSVERPDGSNFTLKIRSTKLEDSAMYFCASSEPRSQETQYFGPGTRLLVL.

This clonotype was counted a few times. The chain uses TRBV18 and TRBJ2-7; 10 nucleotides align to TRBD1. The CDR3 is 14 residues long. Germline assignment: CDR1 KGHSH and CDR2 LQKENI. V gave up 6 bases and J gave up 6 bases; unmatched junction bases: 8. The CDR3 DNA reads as TGTGCCAGCTCGCAGGGACAGGGGACGTCCGAGCAGTACTTC. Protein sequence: CASSQGQGTSEQYF.

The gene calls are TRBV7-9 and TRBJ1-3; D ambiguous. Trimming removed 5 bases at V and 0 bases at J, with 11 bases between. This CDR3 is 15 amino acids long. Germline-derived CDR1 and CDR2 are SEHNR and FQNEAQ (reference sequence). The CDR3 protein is CASSKGSYSGNTIYF. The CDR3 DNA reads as TGTGCCAGCAGCAAGGGATCCTACTCTGGAAACACCATATATTTT.

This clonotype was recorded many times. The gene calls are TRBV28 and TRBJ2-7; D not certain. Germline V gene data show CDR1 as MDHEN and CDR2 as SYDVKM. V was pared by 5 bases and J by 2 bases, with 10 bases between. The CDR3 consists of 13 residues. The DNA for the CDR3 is TGTGCCAGCAGTCTCCGGGCCCCCTACGAGCAGTACTTC. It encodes CASSLRAPYEQYF.

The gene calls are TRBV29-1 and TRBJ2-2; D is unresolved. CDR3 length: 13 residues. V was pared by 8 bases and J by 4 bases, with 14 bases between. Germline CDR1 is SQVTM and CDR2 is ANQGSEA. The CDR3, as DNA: TGCAGCTCCTACCACCGTTTCACCGGGGAGCTGTTTTTT. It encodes CSSYHRFTGELFF.

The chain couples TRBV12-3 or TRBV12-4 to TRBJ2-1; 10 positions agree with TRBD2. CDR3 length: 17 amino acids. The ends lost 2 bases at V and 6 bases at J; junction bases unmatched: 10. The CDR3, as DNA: TGTGCCAGCAGTTTAACCTTAGCGGGGGGTAAAGGCAATGAGCAGTTCTTC. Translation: CASSLTLAGGKGNEQFF.

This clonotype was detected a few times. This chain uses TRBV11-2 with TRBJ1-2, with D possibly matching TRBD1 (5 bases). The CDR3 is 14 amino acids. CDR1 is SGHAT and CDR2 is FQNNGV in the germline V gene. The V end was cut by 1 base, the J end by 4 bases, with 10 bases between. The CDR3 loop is CASSLVPGIYGYTF. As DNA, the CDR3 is TGTGCCAGCAGCTTAGTACCAGGGATCTATGGCTACACCTTC.